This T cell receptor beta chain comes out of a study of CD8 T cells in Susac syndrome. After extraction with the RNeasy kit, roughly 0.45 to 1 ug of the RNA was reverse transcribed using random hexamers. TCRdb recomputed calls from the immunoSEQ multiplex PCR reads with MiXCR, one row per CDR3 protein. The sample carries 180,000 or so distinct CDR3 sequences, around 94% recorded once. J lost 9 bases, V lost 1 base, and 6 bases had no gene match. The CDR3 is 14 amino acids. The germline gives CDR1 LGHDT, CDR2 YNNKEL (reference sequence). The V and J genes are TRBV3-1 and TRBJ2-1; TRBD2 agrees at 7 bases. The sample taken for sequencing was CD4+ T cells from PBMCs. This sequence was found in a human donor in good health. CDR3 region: CASSQVGGSTEQFF. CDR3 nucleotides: TGTGCCAGCAGCCAAGTGGGGGGGAGTACTGAGCAGTTCTTC.